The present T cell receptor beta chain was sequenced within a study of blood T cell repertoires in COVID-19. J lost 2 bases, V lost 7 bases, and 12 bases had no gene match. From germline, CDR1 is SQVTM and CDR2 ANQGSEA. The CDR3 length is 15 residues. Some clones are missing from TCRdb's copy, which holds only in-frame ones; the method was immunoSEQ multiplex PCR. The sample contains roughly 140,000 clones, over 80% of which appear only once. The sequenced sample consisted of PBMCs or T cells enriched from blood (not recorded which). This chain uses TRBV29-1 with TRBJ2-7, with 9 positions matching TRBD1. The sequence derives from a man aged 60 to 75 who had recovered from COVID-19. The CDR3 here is CSGATRGQGPYEQYF. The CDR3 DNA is TGCAGCGGTGCCACAAGGGGACAGGGTCCCTACGAGCAGTACTTC.